One T cell receptor (beta chain) is described in this entry. Its antigen is currently unknown. These data belong to a study of T cells in localized non-small cell lung cancer. General study points: Appearances in adjacent lung were noted for a median 57 of the top 100 tumor clones.

Profiled with immunoSEQ multiplex PCR; TCRdb holds only in-frame clones, not every one. Of 40,000 or so clones listed, more than 75% are singletons. This CDR3 has 13 amino acids. The germline CDR1 and CDR2 sequences are LGHNA and YNFKEQ. Trimming took 2 bases from V and 8 from J; bases not matched to a gene: 5. The specimen comprised peripheral blood, sampled before any cancer treatment. The gene calls are TRBV4-2 and TRBJ1-2, with 7 nucleotides matching TRBD1. This TCR derives from a man aged 40 to 70 with stage I lung adenocarcinoma. The CDR3 coding sequence is TGTGCCAGCAGCCAAATGACAGGGACCGGCTACACCTTC. Residues: CASSQMTGTGYTF.